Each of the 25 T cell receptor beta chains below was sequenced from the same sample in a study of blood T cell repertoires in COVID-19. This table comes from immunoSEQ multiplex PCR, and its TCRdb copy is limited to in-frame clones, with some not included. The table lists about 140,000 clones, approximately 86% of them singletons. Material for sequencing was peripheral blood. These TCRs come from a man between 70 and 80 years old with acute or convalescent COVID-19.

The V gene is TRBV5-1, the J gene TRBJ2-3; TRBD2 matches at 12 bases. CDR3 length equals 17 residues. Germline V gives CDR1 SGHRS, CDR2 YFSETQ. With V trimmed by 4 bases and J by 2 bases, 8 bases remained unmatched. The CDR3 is CASSSGLAGSNTDTQYF. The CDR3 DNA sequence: TGCGCCAGCAGCAGCGGACTAGCGGGGAGCAACACAGATACGCAGTATTTT.

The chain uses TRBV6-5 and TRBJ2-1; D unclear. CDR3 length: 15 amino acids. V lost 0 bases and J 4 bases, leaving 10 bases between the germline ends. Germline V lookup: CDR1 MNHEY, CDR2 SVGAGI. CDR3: CASSYSLTRYNEQFF. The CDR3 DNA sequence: TGTGCCAGCAGTTACTCACTGACTCGTTACAATGAGCAGTTCTTC.

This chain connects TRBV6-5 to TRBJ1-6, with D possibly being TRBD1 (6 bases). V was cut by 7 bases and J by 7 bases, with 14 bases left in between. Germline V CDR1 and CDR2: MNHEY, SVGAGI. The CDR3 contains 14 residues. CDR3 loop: CASIGYRENSPLHF. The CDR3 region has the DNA TGTGCCAGCATAGGCTACAGGGAGAATTCACCCCTCCACTTT.

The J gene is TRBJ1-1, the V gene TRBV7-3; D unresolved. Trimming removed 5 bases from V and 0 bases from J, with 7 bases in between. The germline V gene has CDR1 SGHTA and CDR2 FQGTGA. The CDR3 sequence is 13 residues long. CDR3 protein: CASSADMNTEAFF. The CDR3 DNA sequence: TGTGCCAGCAGCGCCGACATGAACACTGAAGCTTTCTTT. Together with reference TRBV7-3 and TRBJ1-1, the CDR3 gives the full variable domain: GAGVSQTPSNKVTEKGKYVELRCDPISGHTALYWYRQSLGQGPEFLIYFQGTGAADDSGLPNDRFFAVRPEGSVSTLKIQRTERGDSAVYLCASSADMNTEAFFGQGTRLTVV.

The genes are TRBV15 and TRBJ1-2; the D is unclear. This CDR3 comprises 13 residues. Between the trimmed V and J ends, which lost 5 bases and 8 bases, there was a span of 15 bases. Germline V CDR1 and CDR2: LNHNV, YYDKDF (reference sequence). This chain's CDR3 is CATSRFPPEGYTF. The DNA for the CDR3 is TGTGCCACCAGCCGATTTCCCCCGGAGGGCTACACCTTC.

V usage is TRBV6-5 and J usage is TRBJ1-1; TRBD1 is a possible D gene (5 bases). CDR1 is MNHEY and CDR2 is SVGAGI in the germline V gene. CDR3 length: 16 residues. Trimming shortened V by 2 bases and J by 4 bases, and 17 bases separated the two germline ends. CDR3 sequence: CASSYPPAGRATEAFF. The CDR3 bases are TGTGCCAGCAGTTACCCCCCGGCAGGGCGCGCCACTGAAGCTTTCTTT.

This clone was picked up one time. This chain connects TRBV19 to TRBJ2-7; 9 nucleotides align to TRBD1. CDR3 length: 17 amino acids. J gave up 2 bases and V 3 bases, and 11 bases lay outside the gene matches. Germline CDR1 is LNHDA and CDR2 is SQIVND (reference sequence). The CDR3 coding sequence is TGTGCCAGTAGTATCCACAGGGGGCGGACATTAGCCTACGAGCAGTACTTC. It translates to CASSIHRGRTLAYEQYF.

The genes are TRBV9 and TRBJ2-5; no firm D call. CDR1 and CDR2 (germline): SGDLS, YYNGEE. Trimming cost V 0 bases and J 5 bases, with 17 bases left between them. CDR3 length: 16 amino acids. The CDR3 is CASSVAEGSRWETQYF. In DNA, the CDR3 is TGTGCCAGCAGCGTAGCTGAAGGTTCCAGGTGGGAGACCCAGTACTTC.

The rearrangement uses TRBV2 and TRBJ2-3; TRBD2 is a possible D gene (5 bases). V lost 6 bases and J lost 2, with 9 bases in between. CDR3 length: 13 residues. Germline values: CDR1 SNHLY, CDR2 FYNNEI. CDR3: CASSDYFTDTQYF. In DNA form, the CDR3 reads TGTGCCAGCAGCGACTATTTCACAGATACGCAGTATTTT. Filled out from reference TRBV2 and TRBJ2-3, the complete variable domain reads EPEVTQTPSHQVTQMGQEVILRCVPISNHLYFYWYRQILGQKVEFLVSFYNNEISEKSEIFDDQFSVERPDGSNFTLKIRSTKLEDSAMYFCASSDYFTDTQYFGPGTRLTVL.

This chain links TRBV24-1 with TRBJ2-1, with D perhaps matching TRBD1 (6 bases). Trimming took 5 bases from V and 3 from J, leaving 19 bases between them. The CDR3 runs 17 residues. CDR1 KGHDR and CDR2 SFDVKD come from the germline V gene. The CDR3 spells CATSGSAGTQIYNEQFF. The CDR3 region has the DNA TGTGCCACCAGTGGCTCAGCCGGGACACAAATCTACAATGAGCAGTTCTTC.

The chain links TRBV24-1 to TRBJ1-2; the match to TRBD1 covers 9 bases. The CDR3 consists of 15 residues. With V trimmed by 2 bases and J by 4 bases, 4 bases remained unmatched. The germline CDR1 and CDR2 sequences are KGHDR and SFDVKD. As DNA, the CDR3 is TGTGCCACCAGTGATTCCACAGGGGGCGGCTATGGCTACACCTTC. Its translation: CATSDSTGGGYGYTF.

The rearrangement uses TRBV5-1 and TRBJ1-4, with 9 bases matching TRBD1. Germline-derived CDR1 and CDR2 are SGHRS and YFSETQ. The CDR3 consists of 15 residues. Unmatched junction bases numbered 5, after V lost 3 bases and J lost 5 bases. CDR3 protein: CASSYTGTGNEKLFF. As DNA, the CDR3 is TGCGCCAGCAGCTACACCGGGACAGGGAATGAAAAACTGTTTTTT.

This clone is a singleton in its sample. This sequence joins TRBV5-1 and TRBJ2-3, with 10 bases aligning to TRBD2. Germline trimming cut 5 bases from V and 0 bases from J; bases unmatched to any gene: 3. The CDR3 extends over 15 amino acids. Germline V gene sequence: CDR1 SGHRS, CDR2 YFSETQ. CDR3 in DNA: TGCGCCAGCAGTCTTAGCGGGGGGAGCACAGATACGCAGTATTTT. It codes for CASSLSGGSTDTQYF. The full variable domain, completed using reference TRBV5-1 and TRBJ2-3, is KAGVTQTPRYLIKTRGQQVTLSCSPISGHRSVSWYQQTPGQGLQFLFEYFSETQRNKGNFPGRFSGRQFSNSRSEMNVSTLELGDSALYLCASSLSGGSTDTQYFGPGTRLTVL.

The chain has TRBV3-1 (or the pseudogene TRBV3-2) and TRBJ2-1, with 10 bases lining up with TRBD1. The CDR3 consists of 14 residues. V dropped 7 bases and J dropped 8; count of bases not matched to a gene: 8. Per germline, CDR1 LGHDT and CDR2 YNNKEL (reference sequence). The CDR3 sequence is CASNRDRGAHEQFF. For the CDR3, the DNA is TGTGCCAGCAACCGGGACAGGGGTGCCCATGAGCAGTTCTTC.

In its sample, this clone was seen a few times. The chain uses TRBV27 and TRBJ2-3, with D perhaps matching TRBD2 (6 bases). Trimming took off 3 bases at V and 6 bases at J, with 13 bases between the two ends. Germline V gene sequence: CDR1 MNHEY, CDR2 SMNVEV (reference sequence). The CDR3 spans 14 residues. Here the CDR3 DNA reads TGTGCCAGCAGTTTTTTGACTAGTAGCGATACGCAGTATTTT. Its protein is CASSFLTSSDTQYF.

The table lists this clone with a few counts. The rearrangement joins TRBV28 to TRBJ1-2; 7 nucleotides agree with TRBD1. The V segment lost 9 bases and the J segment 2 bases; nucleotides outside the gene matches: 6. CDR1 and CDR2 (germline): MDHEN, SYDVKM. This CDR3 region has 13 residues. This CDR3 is CASNRGWNYGYTF. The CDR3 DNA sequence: TGTGCCAGTAACAGGGGATGGAACTATGGCTACACCTTC.

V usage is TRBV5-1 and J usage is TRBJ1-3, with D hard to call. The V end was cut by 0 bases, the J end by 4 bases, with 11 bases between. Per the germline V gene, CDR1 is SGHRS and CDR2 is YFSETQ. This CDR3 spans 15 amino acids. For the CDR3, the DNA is TGCGCCAGCAGCTTGGCCCTGGACTCCGGAAACACCATATATTTT. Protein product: CASSLALDSGNTIYF.

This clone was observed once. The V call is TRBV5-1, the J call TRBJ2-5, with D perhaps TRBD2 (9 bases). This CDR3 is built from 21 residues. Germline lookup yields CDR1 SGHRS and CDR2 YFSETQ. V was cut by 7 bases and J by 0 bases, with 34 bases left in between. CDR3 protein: CASRRTGSIGLARAYQETQYF. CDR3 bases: TGCGCCAGCCGACGGACAGGGAGTATTGGACTAGCGAGGGCGTACCAAGAGACCCAGTACTTC.

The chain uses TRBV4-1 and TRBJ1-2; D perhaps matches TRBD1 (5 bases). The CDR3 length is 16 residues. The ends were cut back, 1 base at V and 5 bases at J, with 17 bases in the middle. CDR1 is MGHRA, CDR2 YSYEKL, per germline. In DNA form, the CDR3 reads TGCGCCAGCAGCCAAGTGGCGGGGCAGAGAGTTTATGGCTACACCTTC. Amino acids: CASSQVAGQRVYGYTF.

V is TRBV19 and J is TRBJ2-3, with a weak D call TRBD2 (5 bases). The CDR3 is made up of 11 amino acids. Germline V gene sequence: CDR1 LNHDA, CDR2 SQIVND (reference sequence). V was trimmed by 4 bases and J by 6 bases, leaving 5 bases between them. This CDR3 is CASSTGDTQYF. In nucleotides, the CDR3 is TGTGCCAGTAGTACGGGGGATACGCAGTATTTT.

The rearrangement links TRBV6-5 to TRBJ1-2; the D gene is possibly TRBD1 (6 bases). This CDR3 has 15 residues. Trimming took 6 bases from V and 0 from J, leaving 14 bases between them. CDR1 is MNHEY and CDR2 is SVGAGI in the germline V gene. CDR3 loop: CASRRQEGANYGYTF. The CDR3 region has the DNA TGTGCCAGCAGGCGCCAAGAGGGGGCTAACTATGGCTACACCTTC.

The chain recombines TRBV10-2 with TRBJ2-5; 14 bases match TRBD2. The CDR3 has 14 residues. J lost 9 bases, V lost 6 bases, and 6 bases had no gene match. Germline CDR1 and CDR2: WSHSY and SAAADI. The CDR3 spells CASRTSGGAGAQYF. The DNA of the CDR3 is TGCGCCAGCAGGACTAGCGGGGGGGCCGGGGCCCAGTACTTC.

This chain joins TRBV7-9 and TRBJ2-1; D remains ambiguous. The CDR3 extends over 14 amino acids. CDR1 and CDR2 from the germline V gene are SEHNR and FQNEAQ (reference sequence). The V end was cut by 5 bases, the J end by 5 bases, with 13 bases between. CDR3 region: CASSPLANNNEQFF. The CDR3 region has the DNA TGTGCCAGCAGCCCCTTAGCCAACAACAATGAGCAGTTCTTC.

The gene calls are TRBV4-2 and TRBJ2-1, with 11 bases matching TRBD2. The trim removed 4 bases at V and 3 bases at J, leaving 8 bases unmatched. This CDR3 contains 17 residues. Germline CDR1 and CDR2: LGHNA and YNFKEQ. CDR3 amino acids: CASSRQPLAGDYNEQFF. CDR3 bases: TGTGCCAGCAGCCGCCAACCACTAGCGGGGGACTACAATGAGCAGTTCTTC.

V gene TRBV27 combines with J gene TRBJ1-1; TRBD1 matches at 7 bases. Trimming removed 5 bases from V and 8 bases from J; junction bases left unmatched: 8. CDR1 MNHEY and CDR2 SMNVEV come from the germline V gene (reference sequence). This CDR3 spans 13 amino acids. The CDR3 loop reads CASSRLGTAEAFF. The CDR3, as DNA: TGTGCCAGCAGTCGTCTCGGGACAGCGGAAGCTTTCTTT.